This T cell receptor beta chain was recorded in a study of cytomegalovirus exposure and HLA in healthy donors. The study ran its PCR with 60 Vbeta and 13 Jbeta primers. Clones were read by immunoSEQ multiplex PCR, and TCRdb kept only the in-frame ones, dropping some. The sample lists 130,000 to 150,000 clones; roughly 80% were seen once. Trimming cost V 1 base and J 0 bases, with 11 bases left between them. The CDR3 is 16 residues long. CDR1 and CDR2 from the germline V gene are SGHRS and YFSETQ. This rearrangement joins TRBV5-1 to TRBJ2-1; TRBD1 might be the D (5 bases). The specimen sequenced was PBMCs. This receptor was obtained from a woman aged 30 to 39 in good health and CMV-seronegative. The CDR3 here is CASSLYQGSSYNEQFF. In nucleotides, the CDR3 is TGCGCCAGCAGCTTGTATCAGGGAAGCTCCTACAATGAGCAGTTCTTC.